This T cell receptor beta chain was observed in a study of identical twins. For this clonotype: Its antigen is still unknown.

Each CDR3 protein gets one entry after TCRdb re-called the 5' RACE reads with MiXCR. The table shows about 1.7 million distinct CDR3 sequences, with about 31% occurring only once. The CDR3 runs to 17 residues. V dropped 0 bases and J dropped 4; count of bases not matched to a gene: 1. Germline V gene sequence: CDR1 MNHEY, CDR2 SVGAGI. Regarding the study as a whole: Excess sharing between twins was weaker in beta out-of-frame sequences.

The receptor's source is a newborn girl in good health. The specimen sequenced was cord blood. The V and J genes are TRBV6-5 and TRBJ2-2, with 14 bases matching TRBD2. The DNA of the CDR3 is TGTGCCAGCAGTTACTCGGGACTAGCGGGAGCCACCGGGGAGCTGTTTTTT. This sequence encodes CASSYSGLAGATGELFF.